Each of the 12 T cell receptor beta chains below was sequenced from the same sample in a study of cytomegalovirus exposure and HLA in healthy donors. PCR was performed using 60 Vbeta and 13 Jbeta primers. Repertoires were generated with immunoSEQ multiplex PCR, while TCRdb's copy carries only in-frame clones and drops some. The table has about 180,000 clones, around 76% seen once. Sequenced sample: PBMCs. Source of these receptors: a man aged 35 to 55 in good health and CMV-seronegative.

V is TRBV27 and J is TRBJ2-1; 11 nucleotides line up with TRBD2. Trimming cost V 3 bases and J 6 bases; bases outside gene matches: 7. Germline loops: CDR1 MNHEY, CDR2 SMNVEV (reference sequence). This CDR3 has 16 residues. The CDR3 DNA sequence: TGTGCCAGCAGTTTGTATAGCGGGGGGGCGTTCAATGAGCAGTTCTTC. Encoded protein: CASSLYSGGAFNEQFF.

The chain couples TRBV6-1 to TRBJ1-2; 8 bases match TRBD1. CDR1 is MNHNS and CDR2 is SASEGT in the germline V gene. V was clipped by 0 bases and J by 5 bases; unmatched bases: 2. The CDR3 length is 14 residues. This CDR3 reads CASSEAGQGYGYTF. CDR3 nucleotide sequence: TGTGCCAGCAGTGAAGCCGGACAGGGTTATGGCTACACCTTC.

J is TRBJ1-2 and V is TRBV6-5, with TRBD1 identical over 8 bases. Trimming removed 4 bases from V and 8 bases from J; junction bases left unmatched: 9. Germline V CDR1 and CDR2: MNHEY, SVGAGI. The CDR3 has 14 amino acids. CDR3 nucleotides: TGTGCCAGCAGTTCCCTGGACAGGGCACGCGGCTACACCTTC. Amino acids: CASSSLDRARGYTF.

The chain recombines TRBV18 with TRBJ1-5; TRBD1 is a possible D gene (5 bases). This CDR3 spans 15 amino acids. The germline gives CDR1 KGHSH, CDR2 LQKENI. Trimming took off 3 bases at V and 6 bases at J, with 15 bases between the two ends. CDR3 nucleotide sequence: TGTGCCAGCTCACCGGTAGGCAGGGCGAGTCAGCCCCAGCATTTT. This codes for CASSPVGRASQPQHF.

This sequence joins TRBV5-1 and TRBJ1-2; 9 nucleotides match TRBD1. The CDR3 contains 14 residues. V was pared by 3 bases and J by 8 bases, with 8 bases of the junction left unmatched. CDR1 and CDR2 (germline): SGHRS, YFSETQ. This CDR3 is CASSSGQGTDGYTF. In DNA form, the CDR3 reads TGCGCCAGCAGCTCTGGACAGGGGACCGACGGCTACACCTTC.

CDR3 protein: CASSSVQGAYGNQPQHF. Written as DNA, the CDR3 is TGTGCCAGCAGCTCAGTACAGGGGGCATATGGCAATCAGCCCCAGCATTTT. V usage is TRBV27 and J usage is TRBJ1-5, with 9 bases lining up with TRBD1. CDR1 and CDR2 (germline): MNHEY, SMNVEV (reference sequence). This CDR3 has 17 residues. V was clipped by 6 bases and J by 2 bases; unmatched bases: 11.

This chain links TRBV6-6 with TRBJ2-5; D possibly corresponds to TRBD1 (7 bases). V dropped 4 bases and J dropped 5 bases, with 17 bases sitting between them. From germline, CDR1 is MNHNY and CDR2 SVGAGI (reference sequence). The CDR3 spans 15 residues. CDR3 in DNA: TGTGCCAGCAGTTTACAGGGGACTCCTAAGGAGACCCAGTACTTC. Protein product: CASSLQGTPKETQYF.

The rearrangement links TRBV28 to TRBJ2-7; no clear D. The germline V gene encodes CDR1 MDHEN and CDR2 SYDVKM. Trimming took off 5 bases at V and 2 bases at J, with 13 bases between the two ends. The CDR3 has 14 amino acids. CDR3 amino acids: CASSGHTAAYEQYF. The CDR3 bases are TGTGCCAGCAGTGGGCACACAGCAGCCTACGAGCAGTACTTC.

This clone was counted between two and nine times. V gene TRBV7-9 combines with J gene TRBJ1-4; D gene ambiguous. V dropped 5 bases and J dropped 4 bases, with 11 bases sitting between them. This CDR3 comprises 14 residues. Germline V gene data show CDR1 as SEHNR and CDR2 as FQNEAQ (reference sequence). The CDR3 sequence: CASSRGGYNEKLFF. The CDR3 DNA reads TGTGCCAGCAGCCGGGGAGGGTATAATGAAAAACTGTTTTTT.

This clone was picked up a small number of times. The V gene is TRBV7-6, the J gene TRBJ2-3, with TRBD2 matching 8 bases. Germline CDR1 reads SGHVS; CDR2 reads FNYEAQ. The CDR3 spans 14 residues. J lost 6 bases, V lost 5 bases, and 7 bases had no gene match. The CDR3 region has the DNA TGTGCCAGCAGCCCTAGCGGGTGGGGGGATACGCAGTATTTT. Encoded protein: CASSPSGWGDTQYF.

CDR3 sequence: CASSIRAGGSGANVLTF. The CDR3, as DNA: TGTGCCAGTAGTATAAGGGCAGGGGGCTCTGGGGCCAACGTCCTGACTTTC. V usage is TRBV19 and J usage is TRBJ2-6; 7 bases line up with TRBD1. Germline CDR1 LNHDA, CDR2 SQIVND (reference sequence). CDR3 size: 17 residues. V trimming: 2 bases; J trimming: 0 bases; junction bases outside the gene matches: 4.

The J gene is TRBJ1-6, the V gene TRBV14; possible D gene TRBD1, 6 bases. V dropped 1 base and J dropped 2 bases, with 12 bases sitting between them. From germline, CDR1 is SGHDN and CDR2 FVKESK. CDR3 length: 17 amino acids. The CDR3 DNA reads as TGTGCCAGCAGCCAAGCGCAGGGGAGGGCCTATAATTCACCCCTCCACTTT. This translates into CASSQAQGRAYNSPLHF.